This T cell receptor (beta chain) was recorded in a study of PD-1 blockade in classical Hodgkin lymphoma. Using immunoSEQ multiplex PCR, the repertoire was profiled, and TCRdb retains in-frame clones only, with some absent. The data contain about 18,000 clones, roughly 80% of them singletons. Brentuximab vedotin exposure varied among the patients, all of whom had relapsed after autologous stem cell transplantation. This receptor was obtained from a human donor with classical Hodgkin lymphoma. The sample in question was peripheral blood mononuclear cells (PBMCs), obtained at baseline.

The CDR3 loop is CSVGDNSNQPQHF. The DNA for the CDR3 is TGCAGCGTTGGGGACAATAGCAATCAGCCCCAGCATTTT. This sequence joins TRBV29-1 and TRBJ1-5; weak D call: TRBD1 (6 bases). Between the trimmed V and J ends, which lost 4 bases and 0 bases, there was a span of 7 bases. Germline V gives CDR1 SQVTM, CDR2 ANQGSEA. There are 13 residues in the CDR3. Full variable domain (missing parts from reference TRBV29-1 and TRBJ1-5): SAVISQKPSRDICQRGTSLTIQCQVDSQVTMMFWYRQQPGQSLTLIATANQGSEATYESGFVIDKFPISRPNLTFSTLTVSNMSPEDSSIYLCSVGDNSNQPQHFGDGTRLSIL.